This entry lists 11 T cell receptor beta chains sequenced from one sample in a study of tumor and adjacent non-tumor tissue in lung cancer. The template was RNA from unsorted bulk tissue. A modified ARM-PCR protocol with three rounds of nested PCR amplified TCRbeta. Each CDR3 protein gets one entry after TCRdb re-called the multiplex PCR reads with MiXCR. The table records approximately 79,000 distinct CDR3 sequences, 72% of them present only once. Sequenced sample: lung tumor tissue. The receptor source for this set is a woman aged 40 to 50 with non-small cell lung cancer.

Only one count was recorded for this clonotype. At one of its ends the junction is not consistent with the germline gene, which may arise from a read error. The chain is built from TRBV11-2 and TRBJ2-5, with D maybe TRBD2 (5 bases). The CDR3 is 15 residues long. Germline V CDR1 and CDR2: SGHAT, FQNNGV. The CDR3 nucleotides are TGTGCCAACAGCCTATTAGCCGGGATCCAAGAGACCCAGTACTTC. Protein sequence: CANSLLAGIQETQYF.

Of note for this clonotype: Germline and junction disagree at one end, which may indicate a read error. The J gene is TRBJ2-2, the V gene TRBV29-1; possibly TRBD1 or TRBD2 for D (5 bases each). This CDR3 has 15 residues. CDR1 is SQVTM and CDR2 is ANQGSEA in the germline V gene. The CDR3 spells CSVEVQGRDPGELFF. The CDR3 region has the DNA TGCAGCGTTGAGGTTCAGGGCAGGGATCCCGGGGAGCTGTTTTTC.

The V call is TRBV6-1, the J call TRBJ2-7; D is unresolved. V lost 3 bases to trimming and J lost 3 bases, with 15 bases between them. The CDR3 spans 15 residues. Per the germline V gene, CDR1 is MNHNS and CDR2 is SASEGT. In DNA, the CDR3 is TGTGCCAGCAGTGAGCAATGTGGATGCATCTACGAGCAGTACTTC. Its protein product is CASSEQCGCIYEQYF.

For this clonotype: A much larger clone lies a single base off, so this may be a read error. The CDR3 loop is CSAGAGLGDEQFF. CDR3 DNA: TGCAGTGCGGGCGCCGGGTTAGGCGATGAGCAGTTCTTC. The chain carries TRBV20-1 and TRBJ2-1; unclear D gene. The ends were cut back, 6 bases at V and 8 bases at J, with 17 bases in the middle. From germline, CDR1 is DFQATT and CDR2 SNEGSKA (reference sequence). The CDR3 has 13 amino acids.

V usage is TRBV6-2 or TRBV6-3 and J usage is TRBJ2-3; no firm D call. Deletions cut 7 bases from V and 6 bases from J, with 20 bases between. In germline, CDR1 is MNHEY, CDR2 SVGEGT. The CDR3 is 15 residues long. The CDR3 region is CASTDRAQSVDTQYF. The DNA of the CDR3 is TGTGCCAGCACAGATAGGGCTCAGAGCGTCGATACGCAGTATTTT.

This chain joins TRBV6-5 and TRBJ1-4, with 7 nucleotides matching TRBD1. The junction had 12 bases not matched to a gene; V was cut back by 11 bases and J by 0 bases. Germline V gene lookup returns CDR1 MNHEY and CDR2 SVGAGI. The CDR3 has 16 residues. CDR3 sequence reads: CAGSPAGGSTNEKLFF. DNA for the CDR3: TGTGCCGGTAGCCCAGCAGGGGGTTCAACTAATGAAAAACTGTTTTTT.

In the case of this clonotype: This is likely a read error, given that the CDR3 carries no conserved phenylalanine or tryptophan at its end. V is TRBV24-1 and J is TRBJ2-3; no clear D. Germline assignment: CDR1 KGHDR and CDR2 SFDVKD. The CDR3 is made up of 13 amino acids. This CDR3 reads CAASDPTTDTQYL. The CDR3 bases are TGTGCCGCCAGTGATCCCACGACAGATACGCAGTATCTT.

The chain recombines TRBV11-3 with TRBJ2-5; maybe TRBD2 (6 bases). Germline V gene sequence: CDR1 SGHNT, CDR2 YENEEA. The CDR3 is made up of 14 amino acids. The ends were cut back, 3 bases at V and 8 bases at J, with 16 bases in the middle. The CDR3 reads CASSLDGGGNTQYF. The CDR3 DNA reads TGTGCCAGCAGCTTGGATGGAGGAGGGAATACCCAGTACTTC.

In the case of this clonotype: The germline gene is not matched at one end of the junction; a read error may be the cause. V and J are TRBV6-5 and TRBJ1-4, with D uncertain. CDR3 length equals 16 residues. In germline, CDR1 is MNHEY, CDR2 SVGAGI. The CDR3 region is CANSSIRLVPNEKLFF. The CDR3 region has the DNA TGTGCCAACAGTTCAATAAGGCTCGTGCCTAATGAGAAACTGTTTTTT.

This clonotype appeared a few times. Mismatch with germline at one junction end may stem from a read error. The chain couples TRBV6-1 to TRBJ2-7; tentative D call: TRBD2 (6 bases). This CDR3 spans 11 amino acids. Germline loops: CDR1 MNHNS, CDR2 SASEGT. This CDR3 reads CAITGAYEQYF. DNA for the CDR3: TGTGCCATCACGGGAGCCTACGAGCAGTATTTC.

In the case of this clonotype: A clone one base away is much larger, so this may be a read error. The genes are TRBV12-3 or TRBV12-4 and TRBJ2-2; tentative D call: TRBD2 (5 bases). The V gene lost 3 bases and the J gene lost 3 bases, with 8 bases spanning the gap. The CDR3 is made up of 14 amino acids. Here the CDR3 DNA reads TGTGCCAGCAGTTTGGCAGCGGACACCGGGGAGCTGTTTTTT. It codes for CASSLAADTGELFF.